The clone carrying this T cell receptor beta chain appeared many times. The antigen is undetermined. The library targeted TCRbeta and was prepared with unique molecular identifiers. MiXCR was run by TCRdb on the PCR reads, yielding one entry per CDR3 protein. The sample includes hundreds of thousands of distinct CDR3 sequences, roughly 10% of them seen just once. These data come from a study of T-cell reconstitution after alpha-beta-depleted transplantation in children. Study outcomes and limitations: Some patients owed their high day-60 TCRbeta diversity to surviving recipient T cells and thymic progenitors. A year post-transplant, T-cell counts and diversity derived mostly from newly produced T cells. Reportedly, alpha-beta T cells present about two months post-transplant originated from several hundred expanded clones of graft origin.

Germline-derived CDR1 and CDR2 are SGHRS and YFSETQ. This CDR3 region has 14 residues. The V end lost 2 bases, the J end lost 7 bases, and 13 bases lay between the germline ends. This specimen consisted of PBMCs, obtained before TCRalphabeta/CD19-depleted stem cell transplant. This chain uses TRBV5-1 with TRBJ2-1; perhaps TRBD2 as D (6 bases). The receptor comes from a child under two years old with acute myeloid leukemia, due to receive a stem cell transplant. The CDR3, as DNA: TGCGCCAGCAGCTTTATCGGGACTCTAAATGAGCAGTTCTTC. This gives the protein CASSFIGTLNEQFF. The full variable domain, in which reference TRBV5-1 and TRBJ2-1 provide the parts outside the CDR3, is KAGVTQTPRYLIKTRGQQVTLSCSPISGHRSVSWYQQTPGQGLQFLFEYFSETQRNKGNFPGRFSGRQFSNSRSEMNVSTLELGDSALYLCASSFIGTLNEQFFGPGTRLTVL.